A selection of T cell receptor beta chains follows, all from one sample in a study of CD8 T cells in ankylosing spondylitis. TCRdb recomputed calls from the 5' RACE reads with MiXCR, one row per CDR3 protein. The sample comprises about 540,000 distinct CDR3 sequences, 12% of which are singletons, and under 7.5% rests with the top ten. Specimen: blood, either unsorted or a sorted T cell fraction (not recorded which). Source of these receptors: a male donor with ankylosing spondylitis. The conserved cysteine and the conserved F or W are not part of the CDR3 here. The order of the fields is V gene, D gene, CDR3 length, CDR3 protein. D genes are given only for firm matches.

TRBV5-1,TRBD1,12,ASSSGQVSYEQY
TRBV12-3/TRBV12-4,TRBD1,11,ASSLDRGLEQF
TRBV9,.,10,ASSEPPGELF
TRBV7-2,TRBD2,14,ASSLLGLAERNEQF
TRBV2,.,11,ASSEQWEQPQH
TRBV7-9,.,12,ASSLAGLFMGYT
TRBV29-1,.,11,SVGSGEGGTQY
TRBV5-1,.,12,ASSFWGKNSPLH
TRBV7-8,TRBD2,12,ASSSSGRRNEQF
TRBV6-1,TRBD1,11,ATRSYRGGGYT
TRBV5-1,.,15,ASSFLKSPQAKNIQY
TRBV20-1,.,11,SGQGIMNTEAF
TRBV7-9,TRBD1,14,ASSALWDRVGDGYT
TRBV20-1,TRBD1,13,SAAQGQRSGNTIY
TRBV6-2/TRBV6-3,TRBD2,13,ASKSGRPPTDTQY
TRBV10-1,TRBD2,12,ASSPRLASNEQF
TRBV20-1,TRBD2,12,SLGLAGMTDTQY
TRBV2,.,16,ASSEAGAGIVVFYEQY
TRBV30,.,13,ARGGKRDSAYEQY
TRBV15,TRBD1,13,ATSLDRPRYTEAF
TRBV24-1,TRBD2,17,ATSDEIPGLAGGADTQY
TRBV5-1,.,14,ASSFGDLSSYNEQF
TRBV15,.,15,ATSRDSWESSYNEQF
TRBV24-1,TRBD2,12,ATSAGVSTGELF
TRBV14,.,11,ASSQDRPQEQF
TRBV9,TRBD1,13,ASSVAGQGVETQY
TRBV4-2,TRBD1,14,ASSQENRGPLETQY
TRBV3-1,.,13,ASSQSSFSNQPQH
TRBV19,TRBD1,11,ASSRQGTGGYT
TRBV20-1,.,12,SARDHDSGNTIY
TRBV3-1,.,12,ASSPGPRDYEAF
TRBV15,TRBD2,14,ATSRGLAGGGDTQY